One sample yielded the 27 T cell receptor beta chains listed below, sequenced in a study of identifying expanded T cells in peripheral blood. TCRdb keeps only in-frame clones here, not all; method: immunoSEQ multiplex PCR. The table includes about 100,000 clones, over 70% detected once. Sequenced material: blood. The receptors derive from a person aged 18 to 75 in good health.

The CDR3 protein is CASSQDRANTGELFF. The CDR3 DNA reads as TGCGCCAGCAGCCAAGACAGGGCCAACACCGGGGAGCTGTTTTTT. The J gene is TRBJ2-2, the V gene TRBV4-1, with D maybe TRBD1 (5 bases). Trimming took 0 bases from V and 2 from J, leaving 7 bases between them. Germline CDR1 MGHRA, CDR2 YSYEKL. The CDR3 has 15 residues.

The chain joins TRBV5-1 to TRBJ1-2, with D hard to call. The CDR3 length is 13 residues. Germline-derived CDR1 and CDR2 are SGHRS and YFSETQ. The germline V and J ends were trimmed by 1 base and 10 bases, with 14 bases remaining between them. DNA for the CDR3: TGCGCCAGCAGCTTGCCCGGGCCCGGAATCTACACCTTC. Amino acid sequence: CASSLPGPGIYTF.

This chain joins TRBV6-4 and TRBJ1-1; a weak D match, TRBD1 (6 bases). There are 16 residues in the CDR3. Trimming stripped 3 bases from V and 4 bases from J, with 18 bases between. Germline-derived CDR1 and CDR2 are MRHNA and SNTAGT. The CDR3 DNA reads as TGTGCCAGCAGTGAAGGGTACTGGGGGCAGGGCACTGAAGCTTTCTTT. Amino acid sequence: CASSEGYWGQGTEAFF.

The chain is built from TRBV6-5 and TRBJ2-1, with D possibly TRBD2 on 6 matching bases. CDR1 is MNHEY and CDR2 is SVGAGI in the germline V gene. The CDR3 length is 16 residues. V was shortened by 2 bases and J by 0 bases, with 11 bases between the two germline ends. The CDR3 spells CASSYDGSFSYNEQFF. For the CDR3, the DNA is TGTGCCAGCAGTTACGACGGGAGCTTCTCCTACAATGAGCAGTTCTTC.

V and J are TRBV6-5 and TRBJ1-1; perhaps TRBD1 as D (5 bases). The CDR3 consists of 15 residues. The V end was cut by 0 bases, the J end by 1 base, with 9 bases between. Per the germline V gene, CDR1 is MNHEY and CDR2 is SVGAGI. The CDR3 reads CASSYSHQGNTEAFF. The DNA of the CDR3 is TGTGCCAGCAGTTACTCACACCAGGGGAACACTGAAGCTTTCTTT.

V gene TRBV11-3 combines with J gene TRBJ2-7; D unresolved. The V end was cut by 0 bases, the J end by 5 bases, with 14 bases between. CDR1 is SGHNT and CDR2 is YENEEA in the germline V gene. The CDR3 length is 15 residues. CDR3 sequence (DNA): TGTGCCAGCAGCTTAGATTACCGAAACCCCCACGAGCAGTACTTC. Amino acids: CASSLDYRNPHEQYF.

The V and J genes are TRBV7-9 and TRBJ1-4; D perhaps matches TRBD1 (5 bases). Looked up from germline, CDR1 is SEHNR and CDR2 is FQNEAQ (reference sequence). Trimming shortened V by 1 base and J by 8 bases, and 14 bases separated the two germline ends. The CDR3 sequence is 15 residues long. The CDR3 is CASSLGRGSGEKLFF. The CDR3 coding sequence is TGTGCCAGCAGCTTAGGGAGGGGATCGGGAGAAAAACTGTTTTTT. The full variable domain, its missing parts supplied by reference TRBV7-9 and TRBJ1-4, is DTGVSQNPRHKITKRGQNVTFRCDPISEHNRLYWYRQTLGQGPEFLTYFQNEAQLEKSRLLSDRFSAERPKGSFSTLEIQRTEQGDSAMYLCASSLGRGSGEKLFFGSGTQLSVL.

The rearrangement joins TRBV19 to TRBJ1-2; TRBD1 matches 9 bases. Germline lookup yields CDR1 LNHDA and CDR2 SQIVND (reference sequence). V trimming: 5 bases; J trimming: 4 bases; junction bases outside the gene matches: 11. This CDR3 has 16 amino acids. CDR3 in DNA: TGTGCCAGTAGTGCTCCCGGGACAGGGTCAGGCTATGGCTACACCTTC. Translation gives CASSAPGTGSGYGYTF.

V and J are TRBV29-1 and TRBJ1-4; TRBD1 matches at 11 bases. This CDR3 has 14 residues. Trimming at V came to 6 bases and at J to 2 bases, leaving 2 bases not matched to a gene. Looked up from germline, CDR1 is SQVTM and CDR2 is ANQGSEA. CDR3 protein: CSVGQGATNEKLFF. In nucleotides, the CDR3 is TGCAGCGTCGGACAGGGGGCCACTAATGAAAAACTGTTTTTT.

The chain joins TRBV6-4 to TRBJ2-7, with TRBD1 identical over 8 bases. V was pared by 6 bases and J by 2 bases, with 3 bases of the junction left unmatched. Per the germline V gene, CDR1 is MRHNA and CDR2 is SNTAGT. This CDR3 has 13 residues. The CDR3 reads CASRQGETYEQYF. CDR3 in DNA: TGTGCCAGCAGACAGGGGGAGACCTACGAGCAGTACTTC.

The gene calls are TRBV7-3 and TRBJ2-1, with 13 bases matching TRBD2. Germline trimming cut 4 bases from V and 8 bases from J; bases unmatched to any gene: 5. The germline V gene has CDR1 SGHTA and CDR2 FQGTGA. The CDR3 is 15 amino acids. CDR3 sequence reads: CASSSGLAGVDEQFF. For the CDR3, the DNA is TGTGCCAGCAGCTCCGGACTAGCGGGAGTTGATGAGCAGTTCTTC.

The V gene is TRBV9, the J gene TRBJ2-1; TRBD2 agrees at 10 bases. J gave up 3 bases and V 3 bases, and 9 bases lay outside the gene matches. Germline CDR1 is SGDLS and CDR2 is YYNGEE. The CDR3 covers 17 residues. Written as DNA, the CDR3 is TGTGCCAGCAGCGCGCTGATCGGGACTAGCGTCTACAATGAGCAGTTCTTC. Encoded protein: CASSALIGTSVYNEQFF. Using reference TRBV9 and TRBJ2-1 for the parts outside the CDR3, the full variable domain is DSGVTQTPKHLITATGQRVTLRCSPRSGDLSVYWYQQSLDQGLQFLIQYYNGEERAKGNILERFSAQQFPDLHSELNLSSLELGDSALYFCASSALIGTSVYNEQFFGPGTRLTVL.

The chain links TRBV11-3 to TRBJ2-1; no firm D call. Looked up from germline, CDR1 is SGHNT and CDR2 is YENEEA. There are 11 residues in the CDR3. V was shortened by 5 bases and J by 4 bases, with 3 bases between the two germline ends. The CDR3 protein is CASSGYNEQFF. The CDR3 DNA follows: TGTGCCAGCAGCGGATACAATGAGCAGTTCTTC.

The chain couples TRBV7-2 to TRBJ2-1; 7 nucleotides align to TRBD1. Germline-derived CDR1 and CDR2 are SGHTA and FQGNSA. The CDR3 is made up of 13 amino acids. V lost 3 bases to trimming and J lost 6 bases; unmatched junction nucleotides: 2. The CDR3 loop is CASSFGTVNEQFF. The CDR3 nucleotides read TGTGCCAGCAGCTTTGGGACAGTCAATGAGCAGTTCTTC.

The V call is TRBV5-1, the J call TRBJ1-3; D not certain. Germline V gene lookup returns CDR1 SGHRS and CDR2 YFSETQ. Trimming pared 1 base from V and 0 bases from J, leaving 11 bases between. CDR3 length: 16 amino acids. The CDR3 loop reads CASSLFADGSGNTIYF. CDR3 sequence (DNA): TGCGCCAGCAGCTTGTTCGCCGACGGCTCTGGAAACACCATATATTTT. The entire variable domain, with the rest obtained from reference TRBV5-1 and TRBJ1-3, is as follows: KAGVTQTPRYLIKTRGQQVTLSCSPISGHRSVSWYQQTPGQGLQFLFEYFSETQRNKGNFPGRFSGRQFSNSRSEMNVSTLELGDSALYLCASSLFADGSGNTIYFGEGSWLTVV.

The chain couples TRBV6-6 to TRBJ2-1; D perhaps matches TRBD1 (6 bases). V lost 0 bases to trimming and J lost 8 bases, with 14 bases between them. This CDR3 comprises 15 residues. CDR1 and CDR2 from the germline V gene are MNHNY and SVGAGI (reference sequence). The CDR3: CASSYSNRDGDEQFF. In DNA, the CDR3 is TGTGCCAGCAGTTACTCGAACAGGGATGGCGATGAGCAGTTCTTC.

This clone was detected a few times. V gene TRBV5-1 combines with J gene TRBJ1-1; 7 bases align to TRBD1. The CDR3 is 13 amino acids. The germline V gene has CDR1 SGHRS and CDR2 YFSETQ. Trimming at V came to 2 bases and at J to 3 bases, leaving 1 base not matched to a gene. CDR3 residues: CASSFQGDTEAFF. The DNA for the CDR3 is TGCGCCAGCAGCTTCCAGGGGGACACTGAAGCTTTCTTT. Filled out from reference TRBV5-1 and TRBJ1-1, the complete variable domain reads KAGVTQTPRYLIKTRGQQVTLSCSPISGHRSVSWYQQTPGQGLQFLFEYFSETQRNKGNFPGRFSGRQFSNSRSEMNVSTLELGDSALYLCASSFQGDTEAFFGQGTRLTVV.

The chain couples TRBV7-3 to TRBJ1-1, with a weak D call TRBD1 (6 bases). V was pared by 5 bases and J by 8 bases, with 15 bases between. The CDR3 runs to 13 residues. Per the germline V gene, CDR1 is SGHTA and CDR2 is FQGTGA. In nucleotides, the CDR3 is TGTGCCAGCAGCCCATTCCCAGGGACAGAAGCTTTCTTT. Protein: CASSPFPGTEAFF.

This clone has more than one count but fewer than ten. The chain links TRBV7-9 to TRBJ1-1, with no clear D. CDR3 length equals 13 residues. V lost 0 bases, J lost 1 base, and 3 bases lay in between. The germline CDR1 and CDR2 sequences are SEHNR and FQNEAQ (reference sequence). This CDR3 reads CASSLAWNTEAFF. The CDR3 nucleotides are TGTGCCAGCAGCTTAGCGTGGAACACTGAAGCTTTCTTT.

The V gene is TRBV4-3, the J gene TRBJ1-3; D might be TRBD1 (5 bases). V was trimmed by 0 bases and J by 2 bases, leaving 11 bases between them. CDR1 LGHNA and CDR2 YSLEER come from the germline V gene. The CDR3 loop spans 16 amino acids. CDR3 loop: CASSQDLSGTGNTIYF. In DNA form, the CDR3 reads TGCGCCAGCAGCCAAGATCTTTCAGGGACTGGAAACACCATATATTTT.

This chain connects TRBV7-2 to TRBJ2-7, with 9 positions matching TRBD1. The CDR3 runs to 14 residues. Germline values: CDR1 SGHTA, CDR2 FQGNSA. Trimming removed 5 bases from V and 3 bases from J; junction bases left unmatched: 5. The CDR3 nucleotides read TGTGCCAGCAGCCCGGGACAGGGAATCTACGAGCAGTACTTC. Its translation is CASSPGQGIYEQYF.

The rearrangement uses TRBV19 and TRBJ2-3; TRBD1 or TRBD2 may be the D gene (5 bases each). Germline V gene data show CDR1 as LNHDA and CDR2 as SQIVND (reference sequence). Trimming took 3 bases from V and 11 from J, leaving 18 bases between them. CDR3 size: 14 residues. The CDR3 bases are TGTGCCAGTAGTATTAGGGCAGGGAGTAGTGTGCAGTATTTT. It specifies CASSIRAGSSVQYF.

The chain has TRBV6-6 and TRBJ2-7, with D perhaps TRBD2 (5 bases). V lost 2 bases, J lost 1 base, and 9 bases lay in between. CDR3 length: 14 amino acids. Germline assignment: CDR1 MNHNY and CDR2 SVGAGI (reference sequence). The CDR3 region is CASSYEGISYEQYF. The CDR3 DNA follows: TGTGCCAGCAGTTACGAGGGCATTTCCTACGAGCAGTACTTC.

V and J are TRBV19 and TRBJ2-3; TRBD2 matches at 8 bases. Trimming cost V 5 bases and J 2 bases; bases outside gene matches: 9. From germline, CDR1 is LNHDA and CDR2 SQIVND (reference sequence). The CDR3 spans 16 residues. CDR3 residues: CASSHLGGGLTDTQYF. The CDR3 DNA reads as TGTGCCAGTAGTCATTTGGGCGGGGGGCTCACAGATACGCAGTATTTT.

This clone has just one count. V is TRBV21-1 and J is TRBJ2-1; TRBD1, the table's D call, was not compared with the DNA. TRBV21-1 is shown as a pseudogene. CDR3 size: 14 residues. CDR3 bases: TGTGCCAGCAGCAAAACAGAGGGGGTCAATGAGCAGTTCTTC. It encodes CASSKTEGVNEQFF.

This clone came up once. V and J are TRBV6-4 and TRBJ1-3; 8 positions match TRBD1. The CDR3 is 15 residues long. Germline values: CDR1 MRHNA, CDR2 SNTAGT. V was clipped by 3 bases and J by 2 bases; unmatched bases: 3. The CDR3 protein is CASSEQGGPGNTIYF. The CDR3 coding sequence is TGTGCCAGCAGTGAACAGGGGGGTCCTGGAAACACCATATATTTT.

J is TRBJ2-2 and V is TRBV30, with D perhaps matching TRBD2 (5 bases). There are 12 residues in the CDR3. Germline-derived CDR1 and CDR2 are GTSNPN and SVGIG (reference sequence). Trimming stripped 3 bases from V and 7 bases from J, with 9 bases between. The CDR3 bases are TGTGCCTGGAGCGGAGGAGGCGGGGAGCTGTTTTTT. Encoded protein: CAWSGGGGELFF.